This T cell receptor (beta chain) stems from a study of cytomegalovirus exposure and HLA in healthy donors (dated by TCRdb to between 2016 and 2019). Looking at the study overall: In an earlier analysis of some 550 of the donors, about 270 Gb of sequence data and 90 million to 120 million unique TCR beta sequences from about 179 million T cells were reported. To predict cytomegalovirus infection status, the study combined high-throughput TCR immunosequencing, statistical association of individual TCRs with disease status, and machine learning. A later analysis re-analyzed previously published TCR beta repertoires from approximately 700 donors and added high-resolution HLA genotyping to study TCR occurrence patterns. Donor age, sex, ethnicity and CMV serostatus were compiled together with the repertoire data. All discovery cohort repertoires had been generated on a single sequencing platform. In the later analysis, no new phenotypic data were used to find candidate immune exposures; instead, reliance was placed on TCR beta sequences and their occurrence across donors. A later genetic analysis used genome-wide SNP genotypes for 398 of the 666 donors, treating that subset as a discovery cohort. Four to six DR-DQ haplotypes were handled as single units for association and clustering because linkage in the cohort was strong. Of the approximately 400 genotyped donors, about 80% fell in the genetic ancestry cluster associated with self-reported Caucasian donors. The study profiled the T cell repertoires of hundreds of subjects by immunosequencing and related them to cytomegalovirus serostatus. An earlier analysis of fewer than 700 of the donors applied high-throughput TCR beta sequencing to assess whether each TCR beta V gene segment acted as functional or pseudogenic. The study aimed to test whether cataloging public T cell receptors could reveal signatures of past pathogen exposure. Among 300 to 450 genotyped donors of the cohort, an average of approximately 240,000 unique TCR beta nucleotide sequences were sequenced per donor, roughly 20% of them non-productive. HLA typing included class I and class II loci at four-digit resolution. Approximately 310 gigabases of sequencing data and approximately 80 million unique TCR sequences were included in an early release covering under 650 HLA-typed donors. Typing coverage varied by locus: roughly 620-640 donors for A, B, C, DRB1 and DQB1; approximately 500 for DQA1; 606 for DPA1; 450 to 480 for DPB1. Along with the approximately 700-subject first cohort, a separate validation cohort of about 110 different subjects was used. Overall study results and their limits: Broadly in line with IMGT annotations, most TCR beta V segments showed up in productive rearrangements about 87% or about 30% of the time in an earlier analysis of roughly 590 of the donors. Cytomegalovirus status was reported to be diagnosed by the classifier with high specificity and sensitivity in both the original and validation cohorts. Some IMGT-functional V segments, including TRBV6-2 and TRBV6-3, could not be distinguished by the 87-base-pair reads and were therefore excluded. In a later analysis, HLA-associated TCR beta chains were found to be more clonally expanded and to have lower generation probabilities than equally common non-associated chains. In a later genetic analysis, fewer N-insertions in productive TCRs were reported among donors in an Asian-associated ancestry cluster than the roughly 700-donor mean. This cohort had only TCR beta chains sequenced, and the lack of alpha or paired-chain data limited which features could be detected. The authors suggested that the approach could potentially be extended to other disease states and immunological phenotypes. Correlated functional status among segregating V segments might be attributable to linkage disequilibrium, but an unknown experimental factor could not be ruled out. In a later analysis, several top co-occurrence clusters were reported to appear linked to parvovirus B19, influenza, CMV and Epstein-Barr virus. The study listed 164 TCR beta chains as associated with cytomegalovirus. Three of the identified cytomegalovirus-associated TCR beta chains were confirmed in vitro to be specific for cytomegalovirus antigens. A further reported finding was that TCR beta sequences accurately predicted the HLA-A and HLA-B alleles for most subjects in the first cohort. Because HLA typing was missing for some donors at each locus, association tests included only the typed subset. For the cohort, immune exposure information was limited to CMV serostatus. Presence/absence analyses assumed roughly uniform sequencing depth across donors, an assumption that may not hold. A later analysis found that most CMV-associated TCR beta chains appeared HLA-restricted, with HLA associations seemingly driven largely by CMV exposure. Because counts were too low, approximately 15 rarely observed V segments, including chromosome 9 orphons, were excluded from the earlier analysis of some 590 of the donors. Assigning TCR associations to individual alleles was difficult when HLA alleles, especially DR and DQ, strongly co-occurred. While some public TCRs were present in many individuals, most TCR sequences turned up only very rarely across donors. A group of highly shared sequence variants was considered likely to be a technical artifact of the sequencing pipeline. According to a later analysis, TCR association rates differed among HLA loci, with DRB1 alleles showing the most associated TCRs and HLA-C alleles showing the fewest. V-gene and J-gene trimming of TCR beta chains was associated with a missense DCLRE1C variant in a later genetic analysis, and the association was replicated in an independent cohort. Specific HLA alleles were associated with about 17,000 TCR beta sequences at a false discovery rate of 0.05 in a later analysis.

Counted from cysteine to phenylalanine, this CDR3 has 14 amino acids. Solely the CDR3 DNA is kept, with 42 bases framed from the first base. V ends up 6 bases short and J 5 bases short, with an unmatched junction base count of 8. CDR1 and CDR2, looked up from the germline V gene, are MNHEY and SVGAGI. Receptor libraries were prepared by the immunoSEQ multiplex PCR assay. A mixture of 60 forward primers for TCR Vbeta segments and 13 reverse primers for TCR Jbeta segments was used in the multiplex PCR. A multiplex PCR assay on genomic DNA amplified the CDR3 region of rearranged TCR beta genes. Amplified TCR beta libraries were sequenced as 87-base-pair reads on the Illumina HiSeq System. Per the original workflow: A later analysis counted approximately 74 million unique TCR beta chains across the 650 to 800 repertoires, and some 11 million of these chains were shared by at least two donors. To remove PCR and sequencing errors, raw reads were error-corrected and collapsed into unique sequences using a nearest-neighbor algorithm that merged closely related sequences. V, D and J gene segments were assigned by aligning CDR3 sequences to IMGT reference sequences. For a sequence to be retained, a match of at least six nucleotides was required to both a V gene segment and a J gene segment. A rearrangement counted as productive if the CDR3 had no stop codons and remained in frame with V and J, and every other rearrangement counted as non-productive. CDR3 was defined according to IMGT convention as the region running from the second conserved V-encoded cysteine to the conserved J-encoded phenylalanine. The earlier analysis of fewer than 750 of the donors excluded sequences that lacked an unambiguous match to a single V gene segment. In an earlier analysis of a few hundred of the donors, a V segment was called functional when productive rearrangements were above 56.7%, and segregating when the standard deviation between donors exceeded 5%. A statistical classification framework was developed to diagnose cytomegalovirus status using the catalog of TCR beta chain sequences. A later analysis assigned V and J genes by comparing TCR nucleotide sequences with IMGT/GENE-DB human TR gene sequences. In a later analysis, CDR3 sequences and most-parsimonious VDJ recombination scenarios were assigned using the TCRdist pipeline. A later analysis defined each TCR beta chain by its CDR3 amino acid sequence plus V-gene family, and excluded reads lacking a unique V-gene family. In a later analysis, 450 to 600 highly shared, low-generation-probability nucleotide sequences were removed to address suspected cross-contamination and a sequencing artifact. For each public chain, a later analysis derived a clonal expansion index from normalized ranks of inferred template counts within each repertoire. Generation probabilities in a later analysis came from a VDJ recombination model fitted to out-of-frame rearrangements, and those results were checked against IGoR. In a later analysis, TCR-TCR, TCR-HLA and TCR-CMV co-occurrence was scored with hypergeometric tests, and a repertoire-size bias correction was applied to TCR pairs. False discovery rates were estimated in a later analysis by permuting HLA or CMV assignments 20 times. In a later analysis, co-occurring TCRs were grouped using DBSCAN, with TCRdist sequence similarity added in when clustering inside HLA-allele-positive subsets. Repertoires with fewer than 30,000 or more than 120,000 public chains, plus five repertoires with anomalous nucleotide sharing, were excluded from co-occurrence clustering. TCRdb obtained this table from immuneACCESS and retained in-frame rearrangements with V and J assigned. These tables miss some clones; where compared with another copy, unresolved V genes account for less than half of the shortfall, and the remainder is unexplained. D and trimming come from the DNA, and the V and J calls and clone size come from that table. Across this sample there are about 67,000 clones, with roughly 80% seen only once. Around 3% of the sample belongs to the ten largest clones.

The cohort consisted of 666 healthy bone marrow donors. Cohort members were all nominally healthy when sampled, although unrecorded immune exposures were likely present. The donor tested CMV seronegative, placing the donor among the 350 or so seronegative members of the cohort. Each donor provided a peripheral blood sample, and peripheral blood mononuclear cells were used for TCR beta sequencing. Genomic DNA extraction from the blood cell samples was performed with the Qiagen DNeasy Blood Extraction Kit. Concerning this clone: This clone's antigen is unknown. Base quality data are lacking; no much larger clone is found one base away.

The chain is made from TRBV6-5 and TRBJ2-7; 9 bases in the junction line up with TRBD1. Source material: PBMCs. This clonotype was sampled from a woman aged 25-40 years in good health and CMV-seronegative. The nucleotide sequence reads TGTGCCAGCAGGCCACAGGGGGCGGCCCACGAGCAGTACTTC. This translates into CASRPQGAAHEQYF.